The source of this T cell receptor beta chain is a study of blood T cells in healthy people across ages. The table lists this clonotype with a few counts. Then a second PCR, running roughly 7 to 12 cycles, was carried out with a sample-barcoded 5' primer and a J-beta primer mix. TCRdb passed the 5' RACE reads through MiXCR, listing each CDR3 protein once. The top ten clones hold 13% of a sample with approximately 900,000 distinct CDR3 sequences, approximately 49% of them seen once. The sequencing sample was made of blood. This receptor was identified in a man aged 25 to 40 in good health.

CDR3 amino acids: CSARGTGYGYTF. CDR3 DNA: TGCAGTGCTAGAGGTACGGGCTATGGCTACACCTTC. V and J are TRBV20-1 and TRBJ1-2; D is ambiguous. The length of the CDR3 is 12 residues. Trimming left V 1 base short and J 4 bases short, with 7 bases between. Looked up from germline, CDR1 is DFQATT and CDR2 is SNEGSKA (reference sequence).